This T cell receptor (beta chain) was found in a study of cytomegalovirus exposure and HLA in healthy donors. This clone has more than one count but fewer than ten. The PCR contained 60 Vbeta and 13 Jbeta primers. The assay was immunoSEQ multiplex PCR, and TCRdb's table has in-frame clones only and misses some. The sample holds about 220,000 clones, less than 85% seen once. The clonotype comes from a young man in good health and CMV-seronegative. Sample: PBMCs.

CDR3 region: CASSLGQGGTEAFF. CDR3 DNA sequence: TGTGCCAGCAGCCTCGGACAGGGGGGGACTGAAGCTTTCTTT. The chain combines TRBV9 with TRBJ1-1; 10 bases map to TRBD1. CDR3 length: 14 amino acids. Trimming took 4 bases from V and 5 from J; bases not matched to a gene: 5. Germline V CDR1 and CDR2: SGDLS, YYNGEE.